This T cell receptor (beta chain) is from a study of neoadjuvant nivolumab and ipilimumab in lung cancer. Of note for this clone: Its matching antigen is unknown.

Overall study results and limits: Resected tumors had greater TCR richness and clonality than uninvolved lung. Only two of four nivolumab-treated tumors gained richness and clonality by surgery.

Trimming cost V 1 base and J 1 base, with 10 bases left between them. This CDR3 comprises 15 residues. The germline V gene encodes CDR1 SGHAT and CDR2 FQNNGV. Produced via immunoSEQ multiplex PCR; TCRdb's table is partial and in-frame only. The table records fewer than 40,000 clones, 80% to 90% of them present only once. This receptor was obtained from an adult with non-small cell lung cancer. This chain uses TRBV11-2 with TRBJ1-1; no reliable D call. The input for sequencing was peripheral blood, taken before neoadjuvant nivolumab, alone or with ipilimumab. The CDR3 DNA reads as TGTGCCAGCAGCTTAGTAGTCGTCGGGAACACTGAAGCTTTCTTT. Residues: CASSLVVVGNTEAFF.